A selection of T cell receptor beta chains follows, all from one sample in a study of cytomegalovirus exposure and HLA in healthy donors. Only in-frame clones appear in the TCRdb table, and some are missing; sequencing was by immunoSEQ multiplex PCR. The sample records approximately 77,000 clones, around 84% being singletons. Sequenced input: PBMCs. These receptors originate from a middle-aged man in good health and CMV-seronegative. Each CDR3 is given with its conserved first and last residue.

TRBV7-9	CASSPGRDSGQPQHF
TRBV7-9	CASSRGLGGSSYTF
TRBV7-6	CASSLGGGSAGETQYF
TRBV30	CAWSGLGLAYNEQFF
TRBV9	CASSVGHFGEPGTDTQYF
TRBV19	CASNGLKATTNYGYTF
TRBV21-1	CASSYQGQGYGYTF
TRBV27	CASSLGQNEQYF
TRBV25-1	CASSREGQGVYEQYF
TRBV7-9	CASSSSGTPYEQFF
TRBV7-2	CASTTRISGYEQYF
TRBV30	CAWSVGTGFEAFF
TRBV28	CASSYPGAYNEQFF
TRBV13	CASSLGQGGFYGYTF
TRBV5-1	CASSFRQGGYEQYF
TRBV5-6	CASSVNTGLRGYGYTF
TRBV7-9	CASSSPRGAMNTEAFF
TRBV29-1	CSVEGSSTDNYGYTF
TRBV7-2	CASSPPGATNEKLFF
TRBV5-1	CASSSGGLAGVGEQYF
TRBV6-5	CASSYSSFQETQYF
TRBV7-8	CASSGRERLNEQFF
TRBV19	CASSPRFASGEQYF
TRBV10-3	CAISEGSSGSDTQYF
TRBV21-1	CASSKNRAGELFF
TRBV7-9	CASTEWQGAGELFF
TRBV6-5	CASSYRDRGPYEQYF
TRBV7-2	CASSLGALTSRFQPQHF
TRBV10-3	CAISESGTGAFF
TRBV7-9	CASSFSGDSTDTQYF
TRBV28	CASTRGETGWSGANVLTF
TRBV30	CAWSVGGTVKDEKLFF
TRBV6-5	CKAGGFDGYTF
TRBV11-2	CASSLLAGGVTDTQYF
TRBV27	CASSLQLFSEQYF
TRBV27	CASSHLVARGSYEQYF
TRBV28	CASSLSVYGYTF
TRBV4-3	CASSQLTAGGGGTGELFF
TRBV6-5	CASRRQGLNSPLHF
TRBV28	CASTSLGYEQYF
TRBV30	CAWSRTGGGGNTIYF
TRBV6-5	CASSSRQNSNQPQHF
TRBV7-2	CASRPYSPDEQYF
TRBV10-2	CASSEIGLAGYADTQYF
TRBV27	CASSLVHSYEQYF
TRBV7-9	CASSFGTGNYGYTF
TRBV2	CASSSLLAGTREF
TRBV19	CASSIVAGNAYEQYF
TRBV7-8	CASSSQPTGTTTNEKLFF
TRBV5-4	CASSSGRGTEAFF
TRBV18	CASSPEGQGFTGELFF
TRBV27	CASSLERGPGSGANVLTF
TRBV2	CASSGWTSGTGELFF